The clone carrying this TCR beta chain was seen repeatedly, ten times or more. The use of a sample-barcoded 5' primer and a J-beta primer mix characterized a second PCR of roughly 7 to 11 cycles. MiXCR, run by TCRdb on the 5' RACE reads, gives a single entry per CDR3 protein. The repertoire holds 650,000 to 800,000 distinct CDR3 sequences, with 45% to 60% as singletons. This record belongs to a study of blood T cells in healthy people across ages. The V gene lost 4 bases and the J gene lost 1 base, with 17 bases spanning the gap. This CDR3 contains 16 residues. Per germline, CDR1 SGHRS and CDR2 YFSETQ.

This chain connects TRBV5-1 to TRBJ1-1; D not resolved. The sequence was obtained from a woman aged 80 or over in good health. Source material: blood. The chain's CDR3 is CASSPRASGSNTEAFF. CDR3 nucleotides: TGCGCCAGCAGCCCCCGGGCCTCGGGGTCGAACACTGAAGCTTTCTTT.